Following are 2 T cell receptor beta chains from one sample sequenced in a study of radiation and T cells in renal cell carcinoma. Noted time point: blood 2 weeks post-SBRT. This sample's treatment: 15 Gy SBRT to primary tumor, nephrectomy 4 weeks later. TCRdb keeps only in-frame clones here, not all; method: immunoSEQ multiplex PCR. The table lists 100,000 to 150,000 clones, around 81% of them singletons. Sequencing was performed on blood, taken from a patient whose treatment included radiotherapy and nephrectomy. Source of these receptors: a man between 45 and 60 years old with renal cell carcinoma.

The chain carries TRBV2 and TRBJ1-2; D is unclear. The CDR3 runs to 13 residues. V was shortened by 2 bases and J by 1 base, with 5 bases between the two germline ends. Germline values: CDR1 SNHLY, CDR2 FYNNEI. The CDR3 sequence: CASSEQVNYGYTF. DNA of the CDR3: TGTGCCAGCAGTGAACAGGTTAACTATGGCTACACCTTC.

This clone was counted a single time. This chain uses TRBV5-1 with TRBJ1-1; D call uncertain. The ends were cut back, 5 bases at V and 3 bases at J, with 20 bases in the middle. Germline V lookup: CDR1 SGHRS, CDR2 YFSETQ. The CDR3 totals 16 residues. CDR3 residues: CASSGSTVGFHTEAFF. The CDR3 DNA sequence: TGCGCCAGCAGTGGTAGTACGGTCGGGTTTCACACTGAAGCTTTCTTT.